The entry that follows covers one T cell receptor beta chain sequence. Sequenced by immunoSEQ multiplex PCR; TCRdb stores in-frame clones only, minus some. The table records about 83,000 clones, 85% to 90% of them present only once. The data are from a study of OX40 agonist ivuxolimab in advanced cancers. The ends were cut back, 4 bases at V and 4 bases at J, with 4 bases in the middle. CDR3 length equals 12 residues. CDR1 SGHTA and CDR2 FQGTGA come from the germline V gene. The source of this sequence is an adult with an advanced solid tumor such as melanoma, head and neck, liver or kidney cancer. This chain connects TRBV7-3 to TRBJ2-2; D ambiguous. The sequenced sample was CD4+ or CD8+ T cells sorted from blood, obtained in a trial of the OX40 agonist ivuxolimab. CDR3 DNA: TGTGCCAGCAGCTCCCCCACCGGGGAGCTGTTTTTT. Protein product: CASSSPTGELFF.